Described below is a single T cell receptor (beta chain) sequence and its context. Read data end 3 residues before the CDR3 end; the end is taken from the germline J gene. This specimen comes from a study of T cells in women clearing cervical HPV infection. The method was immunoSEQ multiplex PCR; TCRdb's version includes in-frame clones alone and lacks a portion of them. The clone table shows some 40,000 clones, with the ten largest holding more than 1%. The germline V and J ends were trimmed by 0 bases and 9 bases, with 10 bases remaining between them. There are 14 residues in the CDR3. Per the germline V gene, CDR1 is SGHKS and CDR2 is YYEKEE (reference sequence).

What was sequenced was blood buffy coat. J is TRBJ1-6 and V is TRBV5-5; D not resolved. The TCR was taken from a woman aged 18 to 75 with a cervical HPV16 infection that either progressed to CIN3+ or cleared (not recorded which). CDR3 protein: CASSLVGTSSPLHF. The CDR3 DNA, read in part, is TGTGCCAGCAGCTTGGTTGGTACTTCTTCACCC.